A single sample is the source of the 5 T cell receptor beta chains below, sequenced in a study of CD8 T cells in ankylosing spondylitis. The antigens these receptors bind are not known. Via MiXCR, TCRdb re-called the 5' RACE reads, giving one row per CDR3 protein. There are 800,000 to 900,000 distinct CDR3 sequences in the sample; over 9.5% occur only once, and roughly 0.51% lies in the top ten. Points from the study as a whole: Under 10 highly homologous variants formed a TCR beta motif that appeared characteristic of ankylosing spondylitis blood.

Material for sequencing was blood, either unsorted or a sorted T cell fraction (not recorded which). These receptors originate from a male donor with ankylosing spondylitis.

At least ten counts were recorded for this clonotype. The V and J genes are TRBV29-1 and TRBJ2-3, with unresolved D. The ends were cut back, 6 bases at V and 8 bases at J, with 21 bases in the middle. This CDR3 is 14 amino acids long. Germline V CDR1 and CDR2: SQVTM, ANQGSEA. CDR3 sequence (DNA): TGCAGCGTCGGCCTCTCCCGGACCCCGGGTACGCAGTATTTT. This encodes CSVGLSRTPGTQYF.

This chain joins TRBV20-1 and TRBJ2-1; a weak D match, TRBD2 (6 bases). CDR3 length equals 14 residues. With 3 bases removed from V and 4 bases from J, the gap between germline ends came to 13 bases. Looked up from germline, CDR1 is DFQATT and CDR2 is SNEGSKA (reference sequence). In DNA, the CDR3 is TGCAGTGCTAGTATGGGGGAGGCATACAATGAGCAGTTCTTC. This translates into CSASMGEAYNEQFF.

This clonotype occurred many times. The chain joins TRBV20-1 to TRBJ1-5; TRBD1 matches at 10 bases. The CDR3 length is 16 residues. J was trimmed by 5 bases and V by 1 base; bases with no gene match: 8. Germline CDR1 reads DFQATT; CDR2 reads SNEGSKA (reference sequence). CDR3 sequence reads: CSARAPRDRGDQPQHF. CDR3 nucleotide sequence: TGCAGTGCTAGAGCCCCTAGGGACAGGGGTGATCAGCCCCAGCATTTT.

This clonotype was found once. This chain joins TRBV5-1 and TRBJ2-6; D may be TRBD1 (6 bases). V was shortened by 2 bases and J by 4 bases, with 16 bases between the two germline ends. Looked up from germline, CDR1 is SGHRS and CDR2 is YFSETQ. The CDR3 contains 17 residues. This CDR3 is CASSLQPTGSGANVLTF. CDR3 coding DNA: TGCGCCAGCAGCTTACAGCCAACAGGGTCCGGGGCCAACGTCCTGACTTTC.

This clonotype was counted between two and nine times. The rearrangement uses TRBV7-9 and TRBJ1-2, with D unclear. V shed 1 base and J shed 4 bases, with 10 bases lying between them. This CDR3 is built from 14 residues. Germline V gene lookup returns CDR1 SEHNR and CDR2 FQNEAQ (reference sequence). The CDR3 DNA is TGTGCCAGCAGCTTAGGCCAGAACCCCTATGGCTACACCTTC. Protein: CASSLGQNPYGYTF.